This T cell receptor (beta chain) comes out of a study of T cell repertoires in cytomegalovirus infection. Study summary: Indications of both CMV infection and matching HLA type were provided by public TCR beta signatures.

With V trimmed by 2 bases and J by 2 bases, 6 bases remained unmatched. Germline V gene data show CDR1 as MDHEN and CDR2 as SYDVKM. This CDR3 is 16 amino acids long. TCRdb passed the reads through MiXCR, listing each CDR3 protein once. In the table there are roughly 720,000 distinct CDR3 sequences, approximately 34% of which are singletons. The sequence derives from a human donor in good health (CMV status not recorded). Some clones in this sample may be carry-over from other donors' samples. The chain couples TRBV28 to TRBJ1-5; 7 bases align to TRBD1. Sequencing was performed on PBMCs. This chain's CDR3 is CASSLTQGGGNQPQHF. The CDR3 nucleotides are TGTGCCAGCAGTTTAACCCAGGGGGGGGGCAATCAGCCCCAGCATTTT.